This T cell receptor beta chain was sequenced in a study of control samples from healthy donors and cancer patients. The CDR3 extends over 15 amino acids. Germline V CDR1 and CDR2: KGHDR, SFDVKD. V was pared by 4 bases and J by 1 base, with 12 bases between. Sequencing used immunoSEQ multiplex PCR; TCRdb keeps in-frame clones, though not all of them. This table has roughly 180,000 clones, approximately 92% appearing once. Material for sequencing was blood. This sequence was found in a woman aged 40-49 years in good health. The chain recombines TRBV24-1 with TRBJ1-1, with D perhaps TRBD1 (5 bases). CDR3 DNA sequence: TGTGCCACCAGTGACTCCCTTGGGGGGAACACTGAAGCTTTCTTT. Translation gives CATSDSLGGNTEAFF.